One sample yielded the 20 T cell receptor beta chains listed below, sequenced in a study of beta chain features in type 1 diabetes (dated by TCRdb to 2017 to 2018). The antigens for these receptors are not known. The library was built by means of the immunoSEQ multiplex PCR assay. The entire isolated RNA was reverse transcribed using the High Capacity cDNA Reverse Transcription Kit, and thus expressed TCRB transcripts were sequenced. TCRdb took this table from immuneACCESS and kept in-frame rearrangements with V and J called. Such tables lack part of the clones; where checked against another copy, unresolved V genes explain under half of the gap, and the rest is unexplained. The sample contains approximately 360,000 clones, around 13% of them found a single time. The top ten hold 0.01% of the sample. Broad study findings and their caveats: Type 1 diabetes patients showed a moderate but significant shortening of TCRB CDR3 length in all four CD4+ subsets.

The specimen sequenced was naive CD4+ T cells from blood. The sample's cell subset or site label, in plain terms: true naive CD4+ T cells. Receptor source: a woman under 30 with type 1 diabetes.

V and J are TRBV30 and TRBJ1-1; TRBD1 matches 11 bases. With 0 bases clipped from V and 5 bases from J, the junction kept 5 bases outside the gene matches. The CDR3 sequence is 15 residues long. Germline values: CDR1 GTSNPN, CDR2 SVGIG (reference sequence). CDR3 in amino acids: CAWSVKGTGGTEAFF. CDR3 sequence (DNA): TGTGCCTGGAGTGTAAAAGGGACAGGGGGAACTGAAGCTTTCTTT.

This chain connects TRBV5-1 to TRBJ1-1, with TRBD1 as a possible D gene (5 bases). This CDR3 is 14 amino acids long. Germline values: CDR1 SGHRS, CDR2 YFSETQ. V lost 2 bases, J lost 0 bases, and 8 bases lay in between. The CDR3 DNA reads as TGCGCCAGCAGCTTACGACAGATGAACACTGAAGCTTTCTTT. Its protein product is CASSLRQMNTEAFF.

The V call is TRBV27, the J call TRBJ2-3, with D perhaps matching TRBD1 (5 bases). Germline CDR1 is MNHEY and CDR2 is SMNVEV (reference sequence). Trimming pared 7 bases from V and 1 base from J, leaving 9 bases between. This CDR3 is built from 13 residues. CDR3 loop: CASKLTGTDTQYF. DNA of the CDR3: TGTGCCAGCAAGCTGACAGGCACAGATACGCAGTATTTT.

The CDR3 sequence is CASRDQTGGGYTF. For the CDR3, the DNA is TGTGCCAGCAGGGACCAGACAGGGGGTGGCTACACCTTC. The V call is TRBV2, the J call TRBJ1-2, with 9 bases lining up with TRBD1. This CDR3 contains 13 residues. Germline CDR1 is SNHLY and CDR2 is FYNNEI. The junction had 6 bases not matched to a gene; V was cut back by 6 bases and J by 7 bases.

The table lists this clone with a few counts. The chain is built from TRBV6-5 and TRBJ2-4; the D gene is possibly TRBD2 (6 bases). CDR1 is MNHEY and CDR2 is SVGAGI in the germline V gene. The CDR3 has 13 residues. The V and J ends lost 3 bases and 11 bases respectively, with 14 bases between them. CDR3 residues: CASSYGQGRLQYF. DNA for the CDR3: TGTGCCAGCAGTTATGGGCAAGGGAGGCTTCAGTACTTC.

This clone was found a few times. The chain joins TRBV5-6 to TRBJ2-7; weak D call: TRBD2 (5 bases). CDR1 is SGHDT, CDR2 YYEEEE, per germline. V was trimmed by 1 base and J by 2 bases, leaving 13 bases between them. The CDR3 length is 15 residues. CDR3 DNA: TGTGCCAGCAGCTTGAAAATGTACGGGACCTACGAGCAGTACTTC. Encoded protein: CASSLKMYGTYEQYF.

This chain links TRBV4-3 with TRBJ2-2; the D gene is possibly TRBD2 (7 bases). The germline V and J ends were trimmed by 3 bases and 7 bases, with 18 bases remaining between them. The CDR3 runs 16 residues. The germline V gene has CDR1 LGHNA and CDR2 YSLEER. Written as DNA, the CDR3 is TGCGCCAGCAGCCATGGTGGTGGGGGGGCGATCGGGGAGCTGTTTTTT. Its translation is CASSHGGGGAIGELFF.

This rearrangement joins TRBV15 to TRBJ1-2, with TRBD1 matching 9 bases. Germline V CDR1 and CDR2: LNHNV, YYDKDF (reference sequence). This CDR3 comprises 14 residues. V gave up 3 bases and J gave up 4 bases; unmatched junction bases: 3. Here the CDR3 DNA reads TGTGCCACCAGCAGTGACAGGGGGGGCTATGGCTACACCTTC. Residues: CATSSDRGGYGYTF.

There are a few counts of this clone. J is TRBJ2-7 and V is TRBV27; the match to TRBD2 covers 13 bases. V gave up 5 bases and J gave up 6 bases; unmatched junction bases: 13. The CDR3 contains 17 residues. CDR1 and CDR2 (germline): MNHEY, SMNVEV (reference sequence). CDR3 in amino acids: CASSRGARLAGGSEQYF. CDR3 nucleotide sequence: TGTGCCAGCAGTAGGGGGGCCCGACTAGCGGGAGGATCCGAGCAGTACTTC.

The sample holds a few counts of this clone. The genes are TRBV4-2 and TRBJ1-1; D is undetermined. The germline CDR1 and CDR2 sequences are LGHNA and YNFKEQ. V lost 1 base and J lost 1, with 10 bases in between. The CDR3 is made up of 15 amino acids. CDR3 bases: TGTGCCAGCAGCCAAGGTCGGGATTGGAACACTGAAGCTTTCTTT. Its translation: CASSQGRDWNTEAFF.

The CDR3: CSAAGTYGYTF. The CDR3 nucleotides are TGCAGTGCAGCAGGAACCTATGGCTACACCTTC. The chain joins TRBV20-1 to TRBJ1-2; D remains unclear. V was trimmed by 6 bases and J by 4 bases, leaving 9 bases between them. The germline CDR1 and CDR2 sequences are DFQATT and SNEGSKA (reference sequence). The CDR3 is 11 amino acids.

The CDR3 bases are TGTGCCAGCAGCAAATCCAGCGGGGGGTACAATGAGCAGTTCTTC. Translation: CASSKSSGGYNEQFF. This chain connects TRBV9 to TRBJ2-1; 9 bases line up with TRBD2. V was pared by 4 bases and J by 4 bases, with 6 bases of the junction left unmatched. Germline V CDR1 and CDR2: SGDLS, YYNGEE. The CDR3 is made up of 15 amino acids.

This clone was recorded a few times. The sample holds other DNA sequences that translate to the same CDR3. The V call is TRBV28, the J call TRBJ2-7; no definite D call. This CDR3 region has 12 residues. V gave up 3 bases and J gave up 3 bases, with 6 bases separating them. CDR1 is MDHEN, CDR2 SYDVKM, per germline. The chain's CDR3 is CASSFSVYEQYF. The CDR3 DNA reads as TGTGCCAGCAGTTTCTCAGTCTACGAGCAGTACTTC. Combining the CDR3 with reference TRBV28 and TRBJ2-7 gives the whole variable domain DVKVTQSSRYLVKRTGEKVFLECVQDMDHENMFWYRQDPGLGLRLIYFSYDVKMKEKGDIPEGYSVSREKKERFSLILESASTNQTSMYLCASSFSVYEQYFGPGTRLTVT.

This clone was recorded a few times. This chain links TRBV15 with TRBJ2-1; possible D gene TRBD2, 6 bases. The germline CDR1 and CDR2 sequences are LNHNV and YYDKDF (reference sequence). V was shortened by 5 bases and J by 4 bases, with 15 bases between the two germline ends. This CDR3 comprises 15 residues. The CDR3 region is CATSLRGAGYNEQFF. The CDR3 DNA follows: TGTGCCACCAGCCTAAGGGGCGCGGGATACAATGAGCAGTTCTTC.

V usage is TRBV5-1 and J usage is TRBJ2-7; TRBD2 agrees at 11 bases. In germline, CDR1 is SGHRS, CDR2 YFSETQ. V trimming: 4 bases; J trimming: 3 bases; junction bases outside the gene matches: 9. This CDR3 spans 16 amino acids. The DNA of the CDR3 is TGCGCCAGCAGCATGGGGACTAGCGGCCCCGTCTACGAGCAGTACTTC. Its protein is CASSMGTSGPVYEQYF.

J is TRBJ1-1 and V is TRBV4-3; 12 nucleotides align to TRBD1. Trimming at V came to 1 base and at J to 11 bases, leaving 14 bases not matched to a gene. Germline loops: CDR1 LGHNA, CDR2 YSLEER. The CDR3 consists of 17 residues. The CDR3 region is CASSQVPPGTGGLGAFF. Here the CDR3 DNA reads TGCGCCAGCAGCCAAGTCCCGCCCGGGACAGGGGGCCTCGGGGCTTTCTTT.

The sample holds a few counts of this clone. The CDR3 bases are TGCGCCAGCAGCTTGAGGCCCAAGGCTAGCGGGAGAAGCTACAATGAGCAGTTCTTC. Amino acids: CASSLRPKASGRSYNEQFF. This chain connects TRBV5-1 to TRBJ2-1; 10 bases line up with TRBD2. This CDR3 region has 19 residues. From germline, CDR1 is SGHRS and CDR2 YFSETQ. The junction had 13 bases not matched to a gene; V was cut back by 1 base and J by 3 bases.

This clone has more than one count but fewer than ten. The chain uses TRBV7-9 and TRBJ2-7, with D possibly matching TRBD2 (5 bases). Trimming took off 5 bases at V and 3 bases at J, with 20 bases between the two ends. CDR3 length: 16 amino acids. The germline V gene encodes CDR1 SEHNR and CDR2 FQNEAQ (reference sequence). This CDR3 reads CASSHRGSPPLYEQYF. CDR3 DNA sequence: TGTGCCAGCAGCCATCGAGGGAGTCCGCCCCTCTACGAGCAGTACTTC.

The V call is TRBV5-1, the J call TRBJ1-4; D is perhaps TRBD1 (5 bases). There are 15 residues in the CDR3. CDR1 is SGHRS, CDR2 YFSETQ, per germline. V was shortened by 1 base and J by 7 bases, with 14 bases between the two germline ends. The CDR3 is CASSLLSREREKLFF. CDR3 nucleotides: TGCGCCAGCAGCTTGCTCAGCAGGGAACGTGAAAAACTGTTTTTT.

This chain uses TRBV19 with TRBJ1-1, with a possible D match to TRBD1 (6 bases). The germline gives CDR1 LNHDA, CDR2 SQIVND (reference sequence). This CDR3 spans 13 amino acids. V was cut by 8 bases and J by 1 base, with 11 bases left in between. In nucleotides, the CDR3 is TGTGCCAGTCGGTTCAGGGGGAACACTGAAGCTTTCTTT. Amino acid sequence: CASRFRGNTEAFF.